These T cell receptor beta chains were read from a single sample in a study of low-dose radiotherapy and immunotherapy resistance in tumors. TCRdb processed the reads anew with MiXCR; each CDR3 protein has one entry. This table has roughly 39,000 distinct CDR3 sequences, around a third appearing once. Specimen: PBMCs, collected before treatment. The source of these receptors is a male donor with gallbladder cancer. Each CDR3 is given with its conserved first and last residue. The order of the fields is clone size, V gene, D gene, J gene, CDR3 DNA, CDR3 protein. A D gene is named only where the DNA matches it firmly. The size field is filled for only some rows; it gives once, few, many or a size class.

many	TRBV11-3	NA	TRBJ2-1	TGTGCCAGCAGCCGGGGAACTAGGCAGTTCTTC	CASSRGTRQFF
many	TRBV5-1	TRBD2	TRBJ2-1	TGCGCCAGCAGACCTATGACTAGCGGGGGGCGGAATGAGCAGTTCTTC	CASRPMTSGGRNEQFF
few	TRBV2	NA	TRBJ2-1	TGTGCCAGCATGGACGCACGGGAGCAGTTCTTC	CASMDAREQFF
many	TRBV29-1	NA	TRBJ1-1	TGCAGCGTTGTGGGGGCTACTGAAGCTTTCTTT	CSVVGATEAFF
many	TRBV2	NA	TRBJ2-7	TGTGCCAGCCGGGGACAGGCTAGCGGGATGTACGAGCAGTACTTC	CASRGQASGMYEQYF
NA	TRBV5-1	NA	TRBJ2-2	NA	CASSLEGTGVTGELFFF
many	TRBV28	TRBD2	TRBJ2-1	TGTGCCAGCAGCTACCTAGCGGGACCGAGCTCCTACAATGAGCAGTTCTTC	CASSYLAGPSSYNEQFF
NA	TRBV24-1	TRBD2	TRBJ2-1	TGTGCCACCAGTGATTTCGTCACCGGGACTAGTAACTACAATGAGCAGTTCTTC	CATSDFVTGTSNYNEQFF
many	TRBV6-6	NA	TRBJ1-2	TGTGCCAGCAGTTCCTCCTTGGACCTTATCGCGGCTGGCTACACCTTC	CASSSSLDLIAAGYTF
few	TRBV11-3	TRBD2	TRBJ2-3	TGTGCCAGCAGCCAAGGGAGCGGGATAGGCACAGATACGCAGTATTTT	CASSQGSGIGTDTQYF
many	TRBV25-1	TRBD1	TRBJ1-4	TGTGCCAGCAGTGGTTCGGACAGGAAGGGGGAAAAACTGTTTTTT	CASSGSDRKGEKLFF
NA	TRBV5-4	TRBD1	TRBJ2-3	TGTGCCAGCCGGGACAGGGTGTCTGCAGATACGCAGTATTTT	CASRDRVSADTQYF
many	TRBV4-2	TRBD1	TRBJ2-2	TGTGCCAGCAGCCCATACGGGACAGGGAACACCGGGGAGCTGTTTTTT	CASSPYGTGNTGELFF
NA	TRBV5-4	NA	TRBJ2-3	TGTGCCAGCAGCTCCTCAAGTACTTCCACAGATACGCAGTATTTT	CASSSSSTSTDTQYF
NA	TRBV6-5	NA	TRBJ1-1	TGTGCCAGCAGTTACCGGGGAATCACTGAAGCTTTCTTT	CASSYRGITEAFF
NA	TRBV19	NA	TRBJ2-3	TGTGCCAGTAGTACCCAGACCCCGCGACCCTTCACAGATACGCAGTATTTT	CASSTQTPRPFTDTQYF
many	TRBV5-1	NA	TRBJ2-7	TGCGCCAGCAGCCTCCAGGAGGGAGCCTACGAGCAGTACTTC	CASSLQEGAYEQYF
NA	TRBV7-9	NA	TRBJ1-1	TGTGCCAGCAGCTTCCGCGCGGGACTGAAGAACACTGAAGCTTTCTTT	CASSFRAGLKNTEAFF
NA	TRBV29-1	NA	TRBJ2-3	TGCAGCGTTGCCCGGGGCCGCACGGATACGCAGTATTTT	CSVARGRTDTQYF
NA	TRBV3-1	TRBD2	TRBJ2-2	TGTGCCAGCAGCCAAGGCGGGAGTACCGGGGAGCTGTTTTTT	CASSQGGSTGELFF
many	TRBV29-1	NA	TRBJ2-1	TGCAGCGTAAGAGTGGGATCCTACAATGAGCAGTTCTTC	CSVRVGSYNEQFF
many	TRBV7-9	NA	TRBJ2-3	TGTGCCAGCAGCTTTCTTGGGACAGATACGCAGTATTTT	CASSFLGTDTQYF
few	TRBV3-1	NA	TRBJ1-2	TGTGCCAGCAGGAACTTGGACTATGGCTACACCTTC	CASRNLDYGYTF
NA	TRBV24-1	NA	TRBJ2-7	TGTGCCACCAGTGATTTGTACAGGATCCCGTACGAGCAGTACTTC	CATSDLYRIPYEQYF